One and the same sample provided the 26 T cell receptor beta chains below, sequenced in a study of T-cell memory formation after mild COVID-19. TCRdb independently ran MiXCR on the 5' RACE reads; one entry per CDR3 protein. The repertoire holds roughly 300,000 distinct CDR3 sequences, with roughly 8% as singletons. Input material: PBMCs or a T cell subset sorted from them (not recorded which). These TCRs come from a man aged 18 to 30 who had mild COVID-19 (a few samples of this study predate the infection). Cell type and time point are not known.

This clonotype was counted at least ten times. The chain combines TRBV5-1 with TRBJ2-5; 9 bases are a match to TRBD1. The V segment lost 4 bases and the J segment 2 bases; nucleotides outside the gene matches: 3. In germline, CDR1 is SGHRS, CDR2 YFSETQ. The CDR3 totals 14 residues. The DNA of the CDR3 is TGCGCCAGCAGCATCGGACAGGGGCAAGAGACCCAGTACTTC. This sequence encodes CASSIGQGQETQYF.

This clonotype was counted only a few times. The J gene is TRBJ2-1, the V gene TRBV6-6; D gene ambiguous. Germline CDR1 and CDR2: MNHNY and SVGAGI (reference sequence). V lost 5 bases to trimming and J lost 7 bases, with 12 bases between them. The CDR3 is 13 amino acids. The CDR3 nucleotides are TGTGCCAGCAGTCCCCGGAGCGAGAATGAGCAGTTCTTC. It yields the protein CASSPRSENEQFF.

This clonotype was counted ten times or more. The J gene is TRBJ2-3, the V gene TRBV7-3; TRBD1 aligns across 9 bases. The CDR3 runs 17 residues. Trimming cost V 1 base and J 2 bases; bases outside gene matches: 7. Germline-derived CDR1 and CDR2 are SGHTA and FQGTGA. The CDR3 loop reads CASSLRGQGYYTDTQYF. The DNA of the CDR3 is TGTGCCAGCAGCTTAAGGGGACAGGGCTATTACACAGATACGCAGTATTTT.

This clonotype was seen many times. This chain links TRBV5-1 with TRBJ2-7, with 8 bases lining up with TRBD2. Germline assignment: CDR1 SGHRS and CDR2 YFSETQ. CDR3 length: 16 amino acids. Trimming at V came to 3 bases and at J to 4 bases, leaving 12 bases not matched to a gene. The CDR3 protein is CASSSYKGSGTYEQYV. The CDR3 DNA is TGCGCCAGCAGCTCCTACAAGGGTAGCGGGACTTACGAGCAGTACGTC.

This clonotype was seen many times. The chain joins TRBV4-3 to TRBJ1-5; D unresolved. Trimming pared 0 bases from V and 6 bases from J, leaving 12 bases between. The germline CDR1 and CDR2 sequences are LGHNA and YSLEER. This CDR3 contains 15 residues. The CDR3 loop reads CASSQDLRDGQPQHF. In DNA form, the CDR3 reads TGCGCCAGCAGCCAAGACTTGAGGGATGGTCAGCCCCAGCATTTT.

This clonotype was observed a few times. The V gene is TRBV5-5, the J gene TRBJ2-6, with a weak D call TRBD1 (5 bases). CDR3 size: 16 residues. Germline CDR1 and CDR2: SGHKS and YYEKEE (reference sequence). Trimming removed 2 bases at V and 1 base at J, with 10 bases between. The CDR3, as DNA: TGTGCCAGCAGCTTAAATCCAGGGTCTGGGGCCAACGTCCTGACTTTC. As protein: CASSLNPGSGANVLTF.

This clonotype was detected a few times. The CDR3 nucleotides are TGTGCCAGCAGTGAAGTAGGCGGGGGGTCCAGCGAGCAGTACTTC. Its translation: CASSEVGGGSSEQYF. The rearrangement uses TRBV6-1 and TRBJ2-7; TRBD2 aligns across 8 bases. This CDR3 is 15 amino acids long. V gave up 1 base and J gave up 6 bases; unmatched junction bases: 8. CDR1 MNHNS and CDR2 SASEGT come from the germline V gene.

The chain employs TRBV18 and TRBJ2-3; D may correspond to TRBD1 or TRBD2 (5 bases each). The V and J ends lost 0 bases and 0 bases respectively, with 10 bases between them. Germline assignment: CDR1 KGHSH and CDR2 LQKENI. The CDR3 is 16 residues long. CDR3 bases: TGTGCCAGCTCACCACCGAGGGGCTATAGCACAGATACGCAGTATTTT. It yields the protein CASSPPRGYSTDTQYF.

There are a few counts of this clonotype. The chain is built from TRBV6-4 and TRBJ2-1; 7 bases line up with TRBD2. This CDR3 comprises 14 residues. V dropped 4 bases and J dropped 6; count of bases not matched to a gene: 6. Germline CDR1 is MRHNA and CDR2 is SNTAGT. Here the CDR3 DNA reads TGTGCCAGCAGTGTTCAGGCTAGCGGCAATGAGCAGTTCTTC. This translates into CASSVQASGNEQFF.

The sample holds many counts of this clonotype. V is TRBV5-1 and J is TRBJ2-5, with unresolved D. V was shortened by 0 bases and J by 2 bases, with 8 bases between the two germline ends. From germline, CDR1 is SGHRS and CDR2 YFSETQ. The CDR3 consists of 14 residues. CDR3 sequence (DNA): TGCGCCAGCAGCTTGGTGACGGAACAAGAGACCCAGTACTTC. It translates to CASSLVTEQETQYF.

The table lists this clonotype with many counts. As DNA, the CDR3 is TGCGCCAGCAGCCCCGGGGACACTGGCACCGGGGAGCTGTTTTTT. Translating gives CASSPGDTGTGELFF. This chain links TRBV5-1 with TRBJ2-2, with D tentatively TRBD1 (6 bases). Deletions cut 4 bases from V and 4 bases from J, with 14 bases between. This CDR3 spans 15 amino acids. Germline assignment: CDR1 SGHRS and CDR2 YFSETQ.

This clonotype turned up a few times. This rearrangement joins TRBV20-1 to TRBJ2-5; TRBD1 aligns across 8 bases. The CDR3 runs to 15 residues. The trim removed 0 bases at V and 5 bases at J, leaving 8 bases unmatched. Germline V CDR1 and CDR2: DFQATT, SNEGSKA (reference sequence). This CDR3 is CSARDLSGGVETQYF. The CDR3 coding sequence is TGCAGTGCTAGAGATTTGTCAGGGGGCGTGGAGACCCAGTACTTC.

This clonotype was seen a few times. The V call is TRBV7-3, the J call TRBJ2-1; D remains ambiguous. The CDR3 has 13 amino acids. V was trimmed by 1 base and J by 6 bases, leaving 7 bases between them. Per germline, CDR1 SGHTA and CDR2 FQGTGA. CDR3 nucleotide sequence: TGTGCCAGCAGCTTAATACCGGTCAATGAGCAGTTCTTC. Residues: CASSLIPVNEQFF.

This clonotype was observed a few times. The chain employs TRBV7-9 and TRBJ2-1, with TRBD2 as a possible D gene (5 bases). The V end lost 6 bases, the J end lost 7 bases, and 13 bases lay between the germline ends. CDR1 is SEHNR and CDR2 is FQNEAQ in the germline V gene (reference sequence). The CDR3 is 13 amino acids. The CDR3 loop is CASRAGLENEQFF. In nucleotides, the CDR3 is TGTGCCAGCAGGGCGGGCCTCGAGAATGAGCAGTTCTTC.

The gene calls are TRBV20-1 and TRBJ2-1, with TRBD2 matching over 9 bases. The junction had 4 bases not matched to a gene; V was cut back by 5 bases and J by 8 bases. Germline V gene data show CDR1 as DFQATT and CDR2 as SNEGSKA (reference sequence). CDR3 size: 12 residues. CDR3 nucleotide sequence: TGCAGTGCTTCCCTAGCGGGGCATGAGCAGTTCTTC. Translating it yields CSASLAGHEQFF.

The CDR3 DNA reads as TGCAGTGCTAGACCTAGCGGGGGCGAGACCCAGTACTTC. Protein: CSARPSGGETQYF. V is TRBV20-1 and J is TRBJ2-5; 10 bases agree with TRBD2. Trimming took 2 bases from V and 5 from J; bases not matched to a gene: 2. Germline loops: CDR1 DFQATT, CDR2 SNEGSKA (reference sequence). The length of the CDR3 is 13 residues.

The chain employs TRBV10-3 and TRBJ1-6; 10 bases align to TRBD1. With V trimmed by 2 bases and J by 6 bases, 1 base remained unmatched. CDR1 and CDR2 from the germline V gene are ENHRY and SYGVKD. The CDR3 runs 15 residues. CDR3 sequence: CAISERTGGNSPLHF. DNA of the CDR3: TGTGCCATCAGTGAGCGGACAGGGGGTAATTCACCCCTCCACTTT.

This clonotype was counted at least ten times. The rearrangement joins TRBV20-1 to TRBJ2-2; 9 nucleotides agree with TRBD2. This CDR3 has 17 residues. Germline lookup yields CDR1 DFQATT and CDR2 SNEGSKA (reference sequence). J gave up 1 base and V 1 base, and 7 bases lay outside the gene matches. Here the CDR3 DNA reads TGCAGTGCTAGAGTGGCTAGCGGGGTAGGGAACACCGGGGAGCTGTTTTTT. Its translation: CSARVASGVGNTGELFF.

J is TRBJ1-1 and V is TRBV5-1; D gene ambiguous. The V end lost 4 bases, the J end lost 11 bases, and 12 bases lay between the germline ends. The CDR3 is made up of 11 amino acids. The germline CDR1 and CDR2 sequences are SGHRS and YFSETQ. CDR3 sequence: CASSGRSAAFF. Here the CDR3 DNA reads TGCGCCAGCAGCGGGCGATCTGCGGCTTTCTTT.

The chain recombines TRBV7-9 with TRBJ1-5, with TRBD1 as a possible D gene (5 bases). V was cut by 11 bases and J by 4 bases, with 18 bases left in between. CDR3 length equals 14 residues. Looked up from germline, CDR1 is SEHNR and CDR2 is FQNEAQ (reference sequence). CDR3 in DNA: TGTGCCTGGAGCGGGTTACAGGATAATCAGCCCCAGCATTTT. Its protein is CAWSGLQDNQPQHF.

The chain uses TRBV4-3 and TRBJ2-5; weak D call: TRBD1 (6 bases). The CDR3 loop spans 14 amino acids. V lost 0 bases, J lost 4 bases, and 9 bases lay in between. The germline CDR1 and CDR2 sequences are LGHNA and YSLEER. The CDR3 region has the DNA TGCGCCAGCAGCCAAGATGTGACAGGAGAGACCCAGTACTTC. Translating it yields CASSQDVTGETQYF.

V is TRBV27 and J is TRBJ1-6, with 7 bases aligning to TRBD1. From germline, CDR1 is MNHEY and CDR2 SMNVEV (reference sequence). V dropped 6 bases and J dropped 9; count of bases not matched to a gene: 8. This CDR3 is built from 14 residues. In nucleotides, the CDR3 is TGTGCCAGCAGGGAGACAGGGCTGAGTTCACCCCTCCACTTT. Translated: CASRETGLSSPLHF.

This clonotype was recorded many times. The V and J genes are TRBV7-3 and TRBJ2-6, with no clear D. The germline V gene has CDR1 SGHTA and CDR2 FQGTGA. The CDR3 consists of 14 residues. Trimming took off 5 bases at V and 0 bases at J, with 5 bases between the two ends. The CDR3 protein is CASSLSSGANVLTF. Written as DNA, the CDR3 is TGTGCCAGCAGCCTTTCCTCTGGGGCCAACGTCCTGACTTTC.

This clonotype was seen a handful of times. The V and J genes are TRBV12-3 or TRBV12-4 and TRBJ2-1, with D possibly matching TRBD1 (6 bases). The CDR3 totals 13 residues. Trimming left V 6 bases short and J 3 bases short, with 9 bases between. The CDR3 is CASRLQGYNEQFF. The DNA for the CDR3 is TGTGCCAGCAGACTACAGGGCTACAATGAGCAGTTCTTC.

The V and J genes are TRBV9 and TRBJ1-3; D perhaps matches TRBD1 (6 bases). Germline-derived CDR1 and CDR2 are SGDLS and YYNGEE. This CDR3 contains 14 residues. V dropped 3 bases and J dropped 2 bases, with 9 bases sitting between them. The CDR3 DNA sequence: TGTGCCAGCAGCGGAACAGGGACTGGAAACACCATATATTTT. Its translation: CASSGTGTGNTIYF.

This chain uses TRBV12-3 or TRBV12-4 with TRBJ2-2; a possible D gene is TRBD2 (6 bases). This CDR3 comprises 13 residues. Trimming removed 4 bases from V and 5 bases from J, with 8 bases in between. The CDR3 coding sequence is TGTGCCAGCAGTTGGGGGGAAACCGGGGAGCTGTTTTTT. Protein product: CASSWGETGELFF.